The 3 T cell receptor beta chains below were found in one sample sequenced in a study of response to subunit inactivated influenza vaccine. MiXCR, run by TCRdb on the RT-PCR reads, gives a single entry per CDR3 protein. The sample has 700,000 to 800,000 distinct CDR3 sequences; under 20% are singletons. The sequencing used PBMCs from blood, collected roughly 5 days after vaccination. These receptors all come from a man between 50 and 59 years old who received an inactivated influenza vaccine.

There are many counts of this clonotype. The CDR3 sequence is CSATRTGITDTQYF. The CDR3 nucleotides are TGCAGTGCTACTCGGACAGGGATAACAGATACGCAGTATTTT. The V gene is TRBV20-1, the J gene TRBJ2-3, with 8 bases fitting TRBD1. The germline V gene has CDR1 DFQATT and CDR2 SNEGSKA (reference sequence). V dropped 4 bases and J dropped 3; count of bases not matched to a gene: 6. The CDR3 spans 14 residues.

This clonotype was recorded a few times. The chain uses TRBV6-5 and TRBJ1-4; D gene unclear. Per the germline V gene, CDR1 is MNHEY and CDR2 is SVGAGI. Trimming cost V 2 bases and J 10 bases, with 5 bases left between them. The CDR3 is made up of 11 amino acids. CDR3 loop: CASSYGGKLFF. DNA of the CDR3: TGTGCCAGCAGTTACGGTGGAAAACTGTTTTTT.

The rearrangement joins TRBV7-3 to TRBJ2-1, with 10 bases matching TRBD2. Germline assignment: CDR1 SGHTA and CDR2 FQGTGA. V trimming: 2 bases; J trimming: 5 bases; junction bases outside the gene matches: 3. The CDR3 is 15 amino acids. CDR3 DNA sequence: TGTGCCAGCAGCTTACTAGCGGGAGCCCACAATGAGCAGTTCTTC. Translating it yields CASSLLAGAHNEQFF.